These 9 T cell receptor beta chains were sequenced from one sample in a study of CD4+ T cells in melanoma. Measured with immunoSEQ multiplex PCR; TCRdb has only the in-frame clones, and not every one. The data hold roughly 54,000 clones, with about 88% observed a single time. Sequenced material: peripheral blood. Receptors were obtained from a human donor with melanoma.

This sequence joins TRBV29-1 and TRBJ2-5, with a tentative D call TRBD2 (7 bases). Trimming stripped 7 bases from V and 5 bases from J, with 20 bases between. Looked up from germline, CDR1 is SQVTM and CDR2 is ANQGSEA. The CDR3 covers 14 residues. CDR3 coding DNA: TGCAGCGGTGAGGGGGATCGGGGGGTCGAGACCCAGTACTTC. Translating gives CSGEGDRGVETQYF.

V is TRBV2 and J is TRBJ2-3; no firm D call. The ends were cut back, 7 bases at V and 0 bases at J, with 14 bases in the middle. The CDR3 loop spans 15 amino acids. The germline V gene encodes CDR1 SNHLY and CDR2 FYNNEI. In nucleotides, the CDR3 is TGTGCCAGCATCACTCGAGTGGAGAGCACAGATACGCAGTATTTT. Protein sequence: CASITRVESTDTQYF.

The gene calls are TRBV18 and TRBJ1-1; a possible D gene is TRBD1 (5 bases). Per germline, CDR1 KGHSH and CDR2 LQKENI. V lost 0 bases and J 3 bases, leaving 11 bases between the germline ends. The CDR3 covers 15 residues. The CDR3 protein is CASSPPGREYTEAFF. The CDR3 DNA follows: TGTGCCAGCTCACCACCGGGCAGGGAGTACACTGAAGCTTTCTTT.

The chain couples TRBV5-4 to TRBJ1-2; 7 bases fit TRBD1. CDR1 and CDR2 from the germline V gene are SGHNT and YYREEE (reference sequence). The CDR3 totals 14 residues. J was trimmed by 8 bases and V by 2 bases; bases with no gene match: 9. DNA for the CDR3: TGTGCCAGCAGCTTCGACAGGGAAAAACAGGGCTACACCTTC. As protein: CASSFDREKQGYTF.

The chain uses TRBV7-9 and TRBJ1-2; D might be TRBD1 (6 bases). Between the trimmed V and J ends, which lost 3 bases and 3 bases, there was a span of 14 bases. This CDR3 is 15 amino acids long. Germline assignment: CDR1 SEHNR and CDR2 FQNEAQ (reference sequence). The CDR3 is CASSLGQGKDYGYTF. The CDR3 coding sequence is TGTGCCAGCAGCTTGGGGCAGGGGAAGGACTATGGCTACACCTTC.

In this sample, this clone turned up once. The chain employs TRBV5-5 and TRBJ1-1; 9 positions match TRBD1. The CDR3 is 15 residues long. The V gene end was trimmed by 6 bases and the J gene end by 1 base; junction bases not matched to a gene: 7. CDR1 and CDR2 from the germline V gene are SGHKS and YYEKEE (reference sequence). CDR3 in DNA: TGTGCCAGCACACGAGTGGGACAGGGGAACACTGAAGCTTTCTTT. This encodes CASTRVGQGNTEAFF.

J is TRBJ2-3 and V is TRBV6-1, with D uncertain. The CDR3 loop spans 13 amino acids. V was trimmed by 8 bases and J by 3 bases, leaving 12 bases between them. The germline CDR1 and CDR2 sequences are MNHNS and SASEGT. The CDR3, as DNA: TGTGCCAGCGGTGGCGTAGAAACAGATACGCAGTATTTT. Translating it yields CASGGVETDTQYF.

This chain joins TRBV7-9 and TRBJ2-2; D is unresolved. The CDR3 runs 13 residues. V lost 1 base, J lost 5 bases, and 5 bases lay in between. Germline CDR1 is SEHNR and CDR2 is FQNEAQ (reference sequence). CDR3 protein: CASSLVQTGELFF. The CDR3 DNA is TGTGCCAGCAGCTTAGTGCAGACCGGGGAGCTGTTTTTT.

This chain uses TRBV18 with TRBJ2-7; D remains ambiguous. Germline V lookup: CDR1 KGHSH, CDR2 LQKENI. Trimming cost V 0 bases and J 5 bases, with 5 bases left between them. The CDR3 contains 12 residues. In DNA, the CDR3 is TGTGCCAGCTCACCACCGAGGCACGAGCAGTACTTC. This sequence encodes CASSPPRHEQYF.